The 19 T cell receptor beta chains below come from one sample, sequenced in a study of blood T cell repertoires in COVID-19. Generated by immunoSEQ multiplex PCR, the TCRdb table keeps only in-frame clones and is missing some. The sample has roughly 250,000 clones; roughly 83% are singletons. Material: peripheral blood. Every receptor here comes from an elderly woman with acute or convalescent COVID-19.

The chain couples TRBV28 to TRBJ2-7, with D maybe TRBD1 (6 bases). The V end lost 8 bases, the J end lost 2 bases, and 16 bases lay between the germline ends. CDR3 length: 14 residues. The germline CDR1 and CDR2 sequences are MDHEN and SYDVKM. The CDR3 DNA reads TGTGCCAGCCGTCGGACAGTCCAGACCTACGAGCAGTACTTC. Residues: CASRRTVQTYEQYF.

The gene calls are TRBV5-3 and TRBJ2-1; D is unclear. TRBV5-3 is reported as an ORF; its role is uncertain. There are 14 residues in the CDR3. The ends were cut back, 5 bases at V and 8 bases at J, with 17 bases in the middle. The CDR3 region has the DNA TGTGCCAGAAGTCTCCCGAAGGCAGGCGATGAGCAGTTCTTC. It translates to CARSLPKAGDEQFF.

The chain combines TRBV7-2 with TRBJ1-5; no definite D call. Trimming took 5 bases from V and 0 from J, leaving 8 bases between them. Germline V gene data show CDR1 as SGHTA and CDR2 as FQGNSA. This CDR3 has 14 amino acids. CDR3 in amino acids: CASSEAHSNQPQHF. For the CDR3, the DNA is TGTGCCAGCAGCGAGGCCCATAGCAATCAGCCCCAGCATTTT.

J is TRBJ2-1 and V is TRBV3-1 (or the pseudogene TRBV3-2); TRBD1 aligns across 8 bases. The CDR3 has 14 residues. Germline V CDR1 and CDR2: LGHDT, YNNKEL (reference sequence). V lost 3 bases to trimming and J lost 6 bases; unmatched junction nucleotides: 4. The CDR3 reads CASSHGTGPNEQFF. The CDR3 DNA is TGTGCCAGCAGCCACGGGACAGGTCCCAATGAGCAGTTCTTC.

This CDR3 is CASSLGPWTGDEQFF. The CDR3, as DNA: TGTGCCAGCAGCTTGGGCCCCTGGACAGGGGATGAGCAGTTCTTC. The chain carries TRBV7-2 and TRBJ2-1; 9 nucleotides agree with TRBD1. The trim removed 3 bases at V and 8 bases at J, leaving 8 bases unmatched. There are 15 residues in the CDR3. Germline lookup yields CDR1 SGHTA and CDR2 FQGNSA.

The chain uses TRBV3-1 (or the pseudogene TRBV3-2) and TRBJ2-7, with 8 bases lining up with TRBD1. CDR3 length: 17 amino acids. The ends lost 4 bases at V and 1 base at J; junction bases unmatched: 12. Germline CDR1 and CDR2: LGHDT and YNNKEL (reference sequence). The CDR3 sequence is CASSPAHGQGGSYEQYF. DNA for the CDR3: TGTGCCAGCAGCCCCGCGCACGGACAGGGCGGGTCCTACGAGCAGTACTTC.

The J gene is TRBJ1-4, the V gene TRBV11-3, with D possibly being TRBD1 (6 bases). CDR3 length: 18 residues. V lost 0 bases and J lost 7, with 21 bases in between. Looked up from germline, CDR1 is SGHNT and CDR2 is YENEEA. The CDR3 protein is CASSLEVSRGQVGEKLFF. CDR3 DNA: TGTGCCAGCAGCTTAGAGGTTTCCAGGGGCCAGGTGGGTGAAAAACTGTTTTTT.

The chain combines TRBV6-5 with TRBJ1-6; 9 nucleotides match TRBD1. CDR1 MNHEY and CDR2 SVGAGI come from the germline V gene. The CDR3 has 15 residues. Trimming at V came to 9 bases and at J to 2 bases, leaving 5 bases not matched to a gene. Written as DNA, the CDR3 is TGTGCCAGTCGACAGGGGGTCGCCTATAATTCACCCCTCCACTTT. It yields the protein CASRQGVAYNSPLHF.

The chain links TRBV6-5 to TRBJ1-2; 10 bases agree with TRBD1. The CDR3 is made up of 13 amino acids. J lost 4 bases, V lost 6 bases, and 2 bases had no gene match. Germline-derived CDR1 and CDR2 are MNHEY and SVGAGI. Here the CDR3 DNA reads TGTGCCAGCAGGACAGGGGGCATCTATGGCTACACCTTC. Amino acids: CASRTGGIYGYTF.

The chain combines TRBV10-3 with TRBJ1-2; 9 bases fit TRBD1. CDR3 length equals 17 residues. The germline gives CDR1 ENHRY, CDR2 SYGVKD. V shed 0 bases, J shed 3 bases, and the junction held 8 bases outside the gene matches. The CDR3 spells CAISESGGQGYYYGYTF. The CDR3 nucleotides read TGTGCCATCAGTGAGTCCGGGGGACAGGGCTACTACTATGGCTACACCTTC.

The chain's CDR3 is CASTRGGGSTDTQYF. DNA of the CDR3: TGTGCCAGCACCCGAGGGGGCGGAAGCACAGATACGCAGTATTTT. V and J are TRBV11-2 and TRBJ2-3; 7 positions match TRBD1. Germline CDR1 reads SGHAT; CDR2 reads FQNNGV. V was pared by 7 bases and J by 0 bases, with 7 bases of the junction left unmatched. This CDR3 spans 15 amino acids.

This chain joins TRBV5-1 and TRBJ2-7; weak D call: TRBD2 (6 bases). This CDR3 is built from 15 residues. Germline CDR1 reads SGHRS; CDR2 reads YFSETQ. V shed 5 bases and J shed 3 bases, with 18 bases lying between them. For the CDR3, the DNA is TGCGCCAGCAGTCCGGCGGGAAACGGGGTCTACGAGCAGTACTTC. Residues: CASSPAGNGVYEQYF.

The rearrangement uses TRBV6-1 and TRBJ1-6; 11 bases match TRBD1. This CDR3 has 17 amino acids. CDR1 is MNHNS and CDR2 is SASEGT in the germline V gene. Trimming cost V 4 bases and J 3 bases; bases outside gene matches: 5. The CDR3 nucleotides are TGTGCCAGCAGTGTTGGGGACAGGGGGTACTATAATTCACCCCTCCACTTT. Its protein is CASSVGDRGYYNSPLHF.

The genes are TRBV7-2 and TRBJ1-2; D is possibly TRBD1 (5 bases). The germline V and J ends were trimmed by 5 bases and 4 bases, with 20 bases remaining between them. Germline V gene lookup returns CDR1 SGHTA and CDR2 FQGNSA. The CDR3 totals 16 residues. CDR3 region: CASSLGGARATYGYTF. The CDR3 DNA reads TGTGCCAGCAGCCTGGGAGGGGCCAGGGCCACCTATGGCTACACCTTC.

CDR3 sequence reads: CASTGLNYGYTF. The CDR3, as DNA: TGTGCCAGCACAGGGCTTAACTATGGCTACACCTTC. The chain has TRBV6-5 and TRBJ1-2, with D possibly TRBD1 on 5 matching bases. Germline V gene data show CDR1 as MNHEY and CDR2 as SVGAGI. Trimming stripped 7 bases from V and 1 base from J, with 7 bases between. This CDR3 is built from 12 residues.

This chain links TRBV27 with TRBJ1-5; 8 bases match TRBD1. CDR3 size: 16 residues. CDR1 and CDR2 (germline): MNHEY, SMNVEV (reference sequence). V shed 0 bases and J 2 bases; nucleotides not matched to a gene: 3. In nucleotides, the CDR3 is TGTGCCAGCAGTTTATCGGGGACAGGAGGCAATCAGCCCCAGCATTTT. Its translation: CASSLSGTGGNQPQHF.

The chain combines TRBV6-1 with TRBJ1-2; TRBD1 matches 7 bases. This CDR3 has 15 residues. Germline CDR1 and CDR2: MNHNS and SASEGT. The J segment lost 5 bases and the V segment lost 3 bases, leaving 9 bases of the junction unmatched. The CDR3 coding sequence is TGTGCCAGCAGTGACCGACAGGGTGGTCGGTATGGCTACACCTTC. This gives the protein CASSDRQGGRYGYTF.

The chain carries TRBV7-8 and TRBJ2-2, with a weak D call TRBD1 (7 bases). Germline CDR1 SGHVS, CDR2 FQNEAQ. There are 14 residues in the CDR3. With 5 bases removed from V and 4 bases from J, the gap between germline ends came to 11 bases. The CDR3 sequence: CASSAGQTTGELFF. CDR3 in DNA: TGTGCCAGCAGCGCGGGACAGACCACCGGGGAGCTGTTTTTT.

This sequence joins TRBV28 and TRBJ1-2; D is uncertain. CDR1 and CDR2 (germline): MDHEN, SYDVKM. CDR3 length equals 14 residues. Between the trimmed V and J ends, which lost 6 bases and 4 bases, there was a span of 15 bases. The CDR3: CASRPPGVGYGYTF. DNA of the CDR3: TGTGCCAGCAGGCCCCCGGGAGTAGGCTATGGCTACACCTTC.